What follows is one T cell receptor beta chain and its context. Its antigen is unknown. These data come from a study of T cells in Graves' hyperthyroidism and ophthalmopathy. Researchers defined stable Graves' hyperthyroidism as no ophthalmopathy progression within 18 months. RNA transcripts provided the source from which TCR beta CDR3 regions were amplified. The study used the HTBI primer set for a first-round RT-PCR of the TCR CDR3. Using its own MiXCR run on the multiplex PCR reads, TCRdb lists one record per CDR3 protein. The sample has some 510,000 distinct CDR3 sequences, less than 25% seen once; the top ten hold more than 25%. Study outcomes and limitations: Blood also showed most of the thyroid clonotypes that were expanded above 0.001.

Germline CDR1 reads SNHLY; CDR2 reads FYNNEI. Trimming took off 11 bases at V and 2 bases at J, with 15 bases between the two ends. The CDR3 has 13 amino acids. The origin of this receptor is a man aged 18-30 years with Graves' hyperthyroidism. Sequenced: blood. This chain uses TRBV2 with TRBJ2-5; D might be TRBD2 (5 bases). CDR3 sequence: CACDYMAQETQYF. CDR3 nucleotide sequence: TGTGCCTGCGACTACATGGCGCAAGAGACCCAGTACTTC.